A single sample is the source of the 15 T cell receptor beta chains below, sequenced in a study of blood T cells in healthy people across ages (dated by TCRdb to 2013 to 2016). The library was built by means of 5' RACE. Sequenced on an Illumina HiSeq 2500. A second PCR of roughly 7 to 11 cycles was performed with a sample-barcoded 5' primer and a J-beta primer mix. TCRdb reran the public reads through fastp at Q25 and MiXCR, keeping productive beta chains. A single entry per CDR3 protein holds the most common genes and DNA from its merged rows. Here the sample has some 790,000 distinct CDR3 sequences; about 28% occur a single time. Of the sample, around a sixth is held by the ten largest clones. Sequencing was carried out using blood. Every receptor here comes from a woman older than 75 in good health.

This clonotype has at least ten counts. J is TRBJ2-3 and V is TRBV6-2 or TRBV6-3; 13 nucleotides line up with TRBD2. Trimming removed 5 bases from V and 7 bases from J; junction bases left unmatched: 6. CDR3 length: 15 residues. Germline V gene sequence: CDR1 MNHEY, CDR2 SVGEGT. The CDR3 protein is CASSQLAGGPYTQYF. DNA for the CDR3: TGTGCCAGCAGTCAACTAGCGGGGGGGCCTTATACGCAGTATTTT.

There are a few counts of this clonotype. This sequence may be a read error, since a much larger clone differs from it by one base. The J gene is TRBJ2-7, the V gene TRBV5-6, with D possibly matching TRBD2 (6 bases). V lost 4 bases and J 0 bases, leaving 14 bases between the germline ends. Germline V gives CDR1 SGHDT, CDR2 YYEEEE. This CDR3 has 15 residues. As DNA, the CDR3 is TGTGCCAGCAGCGCTAGGGACGGGGGCTCCTACGAGCAGTACTTC. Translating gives CASSARDGGSYEQYF.

DNA for the CDR3: TGCGCCAGCAACAGGGAAAATGAGCAGTACTTC. Translation gives CASNRENEQYF. The J gene is TRBJ2-7, the V gene TRBV10-2; D might be TRBD1 (6 bases). This CDR3 contains 11 residues. Trimming stripped 7 bases from V and 7 bases from J, with 11 bases between. Germline assignment: CDR1 WSHSY and CDR2 SAAADI.

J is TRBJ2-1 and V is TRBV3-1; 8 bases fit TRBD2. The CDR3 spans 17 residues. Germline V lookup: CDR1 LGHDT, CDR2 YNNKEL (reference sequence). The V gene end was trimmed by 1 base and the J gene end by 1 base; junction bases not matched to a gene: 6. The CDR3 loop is CASSQGSGGLSYNEQFF. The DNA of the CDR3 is TGTGCCAGCAGCCAAGGCAGCGGGGGTCTTTCCTACAATGAGCAGTTCTTC.

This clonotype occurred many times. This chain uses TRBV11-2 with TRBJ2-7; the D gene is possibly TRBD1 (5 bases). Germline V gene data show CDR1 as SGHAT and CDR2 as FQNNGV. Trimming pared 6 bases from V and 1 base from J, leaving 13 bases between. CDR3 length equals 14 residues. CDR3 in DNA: TGTGCCAGCAGTGACAGCCAGATTTCCTACGAGCAGTACTTC. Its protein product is CASSDSQISYEQYF. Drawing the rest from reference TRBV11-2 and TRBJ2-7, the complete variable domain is EAGVAQSPRYKIIEKRQSVAFWCNPISGHATLYWYQQILGQGPKLLIQFQNNGVVDDSQLPKDRFSAERLKGVDSTLKIQPAKLEDSAVYLCASSDSQISYEQYFGPGTRLTVT.

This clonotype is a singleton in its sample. The CDR3, as DNA: TGTGCCAGCAGCTTAATAGGCCAGGGAGGGAACACTGAAGCTTTCTTT. Translating it yields CASSLIGQGGNTEAFF. V usage is TRBV7-2 and J usage is TRBJ1-1, with D perhaps TRBD1 (5 bases). CDR1 is SGHTA and CDR2 is FQGNSA in the germline V gene. Trimming stripped 2 bases from V and 1 base from J, with 14 bases between. The CDR3 contains 16 residues.

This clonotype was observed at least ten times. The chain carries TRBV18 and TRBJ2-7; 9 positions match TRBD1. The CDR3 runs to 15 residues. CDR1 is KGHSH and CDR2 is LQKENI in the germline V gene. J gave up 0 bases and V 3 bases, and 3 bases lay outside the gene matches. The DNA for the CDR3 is TGTGCCAGCTCACCCGGGACAGGGACCTCCTACGAGCAGTACTTC. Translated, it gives CASSPGTGTSYEQYF.

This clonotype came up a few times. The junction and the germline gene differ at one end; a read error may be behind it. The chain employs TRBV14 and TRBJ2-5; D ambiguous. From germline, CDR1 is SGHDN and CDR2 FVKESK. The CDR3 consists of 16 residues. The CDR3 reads CASSQGWTQYQEIQYF. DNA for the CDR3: TGTGCCAGCAGCCAAGGGTGGACCCAGTACCAAGAGATCCAGTACTTC.

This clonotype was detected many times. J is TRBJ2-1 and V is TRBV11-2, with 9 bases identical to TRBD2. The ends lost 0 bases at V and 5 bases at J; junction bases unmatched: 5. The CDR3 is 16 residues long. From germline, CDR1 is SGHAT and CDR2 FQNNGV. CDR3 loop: CASSLDMTSGNNEQFF. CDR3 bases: TGTGCCAGCAGCTTAGATATGACTAGCGGTAACAATGAGCAGTTCTTC.

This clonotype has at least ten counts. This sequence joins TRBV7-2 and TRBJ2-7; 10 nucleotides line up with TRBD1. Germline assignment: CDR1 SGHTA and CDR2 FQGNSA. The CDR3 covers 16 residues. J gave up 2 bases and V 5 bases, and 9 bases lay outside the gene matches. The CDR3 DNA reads TGTGCCAGCAGCCCAAAATCCGGGACAGGGGCCTACGAGCAGTACTTC. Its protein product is CASSPKSGTGAYEQYF.

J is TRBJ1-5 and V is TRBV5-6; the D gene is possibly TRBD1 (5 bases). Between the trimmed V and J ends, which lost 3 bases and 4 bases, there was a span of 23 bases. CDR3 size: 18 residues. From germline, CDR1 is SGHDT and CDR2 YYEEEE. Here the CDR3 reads CASSSSSLGLLGNQPQHF. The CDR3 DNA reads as TGTGCCAGCAGCTCGTCATCCTTGGGACTGCTTGGGAATCAGCCCCAGCATTTT.

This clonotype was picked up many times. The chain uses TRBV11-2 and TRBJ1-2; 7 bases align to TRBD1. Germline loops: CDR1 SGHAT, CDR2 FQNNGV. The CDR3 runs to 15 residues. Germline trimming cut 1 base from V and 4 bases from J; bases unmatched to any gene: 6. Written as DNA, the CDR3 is TGTGCCAGCAGCTTAGGGAGACAGGGCCGCTATGGCTACACCTTC. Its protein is CASSLGRQGRYGYTF. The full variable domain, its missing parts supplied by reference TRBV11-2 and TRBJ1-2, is EAGVAQSPRYKIIEKRQSVAFWCNPISGHATLYWYQQILGQGPKLLIQFQNNGVVDDSQLPKDRFSAERLKGVDSTLKIQPAKLEDSAVYLCASSLGRQGRYGYTFGSGTRLTVV.

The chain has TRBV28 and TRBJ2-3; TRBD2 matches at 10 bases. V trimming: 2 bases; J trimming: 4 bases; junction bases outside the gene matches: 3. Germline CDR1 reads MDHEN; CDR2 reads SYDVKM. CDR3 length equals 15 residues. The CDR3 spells CASSLISGGPDTQYF. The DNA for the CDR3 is TGTGCCAGCAGTTTAATTAGCGGGGGGCCAGATACGCAGTATTTT.

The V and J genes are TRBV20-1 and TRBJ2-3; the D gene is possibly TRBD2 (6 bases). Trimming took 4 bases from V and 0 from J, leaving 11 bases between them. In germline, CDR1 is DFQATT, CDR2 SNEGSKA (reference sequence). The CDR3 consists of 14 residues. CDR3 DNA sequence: TGCAGTGCTAAGCGGGCGACTAGCACAGATACGCAGTATTTT. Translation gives CSAKRATSTDTQYF.

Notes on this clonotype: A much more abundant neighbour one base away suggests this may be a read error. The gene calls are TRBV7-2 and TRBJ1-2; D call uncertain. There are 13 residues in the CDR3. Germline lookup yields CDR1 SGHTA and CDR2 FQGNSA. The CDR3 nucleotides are TGTGCCGGCAGCCCCCATATAAACTATGGCTACACCTTC. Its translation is CAGSPHINYGYTF.